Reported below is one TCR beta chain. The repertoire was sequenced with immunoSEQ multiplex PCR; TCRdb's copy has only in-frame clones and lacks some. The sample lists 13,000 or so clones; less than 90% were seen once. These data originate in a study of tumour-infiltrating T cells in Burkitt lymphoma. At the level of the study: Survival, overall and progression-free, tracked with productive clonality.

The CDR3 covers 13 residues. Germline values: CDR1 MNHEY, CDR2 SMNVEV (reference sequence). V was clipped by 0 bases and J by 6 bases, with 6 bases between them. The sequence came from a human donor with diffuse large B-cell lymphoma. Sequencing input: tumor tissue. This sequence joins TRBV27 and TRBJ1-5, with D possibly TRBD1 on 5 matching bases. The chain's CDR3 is CASSLSGVQPQHF. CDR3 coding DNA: TGTGCCAGCAGTTTATCGGGGGTTCAGCCCCAGCATTTT.